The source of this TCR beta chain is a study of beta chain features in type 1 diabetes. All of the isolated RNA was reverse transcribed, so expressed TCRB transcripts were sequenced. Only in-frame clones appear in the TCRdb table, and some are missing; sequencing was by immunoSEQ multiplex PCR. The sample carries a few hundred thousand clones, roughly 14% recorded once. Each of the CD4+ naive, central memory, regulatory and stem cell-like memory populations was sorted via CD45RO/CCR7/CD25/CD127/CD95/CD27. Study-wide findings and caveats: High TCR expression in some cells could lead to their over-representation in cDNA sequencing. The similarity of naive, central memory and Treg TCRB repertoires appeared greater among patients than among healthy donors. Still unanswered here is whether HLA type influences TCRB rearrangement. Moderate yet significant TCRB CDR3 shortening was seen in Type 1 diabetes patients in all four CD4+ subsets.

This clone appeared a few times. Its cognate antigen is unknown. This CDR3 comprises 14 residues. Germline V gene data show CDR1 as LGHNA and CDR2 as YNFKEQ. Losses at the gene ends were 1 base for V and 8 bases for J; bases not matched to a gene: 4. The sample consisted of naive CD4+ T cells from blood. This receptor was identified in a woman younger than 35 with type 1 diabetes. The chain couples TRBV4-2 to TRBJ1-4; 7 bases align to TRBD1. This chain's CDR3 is CASSQGQGREKLFF. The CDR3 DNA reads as TGTGCCAGCAGCCAAGGACAGGGCCGGGAAAAACTGTTTTTT.